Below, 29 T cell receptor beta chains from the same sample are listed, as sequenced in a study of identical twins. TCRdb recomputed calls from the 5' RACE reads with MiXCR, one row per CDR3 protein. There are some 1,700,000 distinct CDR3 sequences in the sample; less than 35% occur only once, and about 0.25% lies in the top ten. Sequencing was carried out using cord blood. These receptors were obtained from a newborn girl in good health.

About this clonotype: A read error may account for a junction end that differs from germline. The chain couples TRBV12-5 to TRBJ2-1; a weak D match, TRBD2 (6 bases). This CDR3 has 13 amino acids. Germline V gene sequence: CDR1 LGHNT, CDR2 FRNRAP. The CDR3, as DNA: TGTGTTAGTGGTTCGGGGGAAAAAAATGAGCAGTTCTTC. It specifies CVSGSGEKNEQFF.

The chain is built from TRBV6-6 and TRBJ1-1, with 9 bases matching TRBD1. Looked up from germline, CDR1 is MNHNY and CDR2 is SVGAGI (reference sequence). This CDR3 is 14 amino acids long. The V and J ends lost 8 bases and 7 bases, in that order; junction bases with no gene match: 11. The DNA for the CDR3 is TGTGCCAGCGACCGGGGACAGGGAAGGGTTGAAGCTTTCTTT. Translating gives CASDRGQGRVEAFF.

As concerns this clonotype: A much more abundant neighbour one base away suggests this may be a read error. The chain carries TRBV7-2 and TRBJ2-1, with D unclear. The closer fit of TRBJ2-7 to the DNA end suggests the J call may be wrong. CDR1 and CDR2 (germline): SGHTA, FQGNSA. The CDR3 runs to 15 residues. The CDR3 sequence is CASSFTPSSYNEQYF. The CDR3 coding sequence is TGTGCCAGCAGCTTTACACCGAGCTCCTACAATGAGCAGTACTTC.

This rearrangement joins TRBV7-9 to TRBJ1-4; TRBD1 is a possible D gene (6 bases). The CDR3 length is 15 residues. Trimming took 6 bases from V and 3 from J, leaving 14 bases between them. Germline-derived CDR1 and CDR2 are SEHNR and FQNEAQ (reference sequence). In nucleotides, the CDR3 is TGTGCCAGCAGTTCACAGGGTCAGGCTAATGAAAAACTGTTTTTT. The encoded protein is CASSSQGQANEKLFF.

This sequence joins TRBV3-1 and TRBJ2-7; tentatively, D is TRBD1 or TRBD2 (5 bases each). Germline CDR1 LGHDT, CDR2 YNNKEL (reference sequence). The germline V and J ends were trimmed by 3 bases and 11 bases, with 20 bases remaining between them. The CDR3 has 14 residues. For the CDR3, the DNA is TGTGCCAGCAGCCACGCCGGGGCGGAAGGACCAAAGTACTTC. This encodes CASSHAGAEGPKYF.

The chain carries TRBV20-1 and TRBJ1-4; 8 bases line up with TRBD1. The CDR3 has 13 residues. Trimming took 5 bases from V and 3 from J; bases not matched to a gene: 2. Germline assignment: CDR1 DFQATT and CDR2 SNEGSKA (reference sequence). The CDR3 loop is CSAPQGANEKLFF. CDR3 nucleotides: TGCAGTGCTCCACAGGGGGCTAATGAAAAACTGTTTTTT.

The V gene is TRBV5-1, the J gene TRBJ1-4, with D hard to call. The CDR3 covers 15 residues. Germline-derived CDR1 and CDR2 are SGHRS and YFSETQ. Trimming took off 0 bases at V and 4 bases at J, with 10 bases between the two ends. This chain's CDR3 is CASSLAGPFNEKLFF. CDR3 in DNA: TGCGCCAGCAGCTTGGCCGGGCCTTTTAATGAAAAACTGTTTTTT. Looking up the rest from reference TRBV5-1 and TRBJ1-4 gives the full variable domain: KAGVTQTPRYLIKTRGQQVTLSCSPISGHRSVSWYQQTPGQGLQFLFEYFSETQRNKGNFPGRFSGRQFSNSRSEMNVSTLELGDSALYLCASSLAGPFNEKLFFGSGTQLSVL.

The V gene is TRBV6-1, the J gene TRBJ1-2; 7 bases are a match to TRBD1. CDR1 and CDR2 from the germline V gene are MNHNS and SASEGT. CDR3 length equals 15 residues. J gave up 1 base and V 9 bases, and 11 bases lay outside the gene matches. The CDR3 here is CARKETGPINYGYTF. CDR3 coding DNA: TGTGCCAGGAAAGAGACAGGGCCTATTAACTATGGCTACACCTTC.

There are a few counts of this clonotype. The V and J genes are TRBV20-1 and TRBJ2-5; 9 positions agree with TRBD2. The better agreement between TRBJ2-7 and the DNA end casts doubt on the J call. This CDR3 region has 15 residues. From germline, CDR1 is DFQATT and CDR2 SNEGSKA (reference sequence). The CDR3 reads CSARRRGAGGNEQYF. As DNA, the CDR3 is TGCAGTGCTAGAAGAAGAGGAGCGGGGGGCAACGAGCAGTACTTC.

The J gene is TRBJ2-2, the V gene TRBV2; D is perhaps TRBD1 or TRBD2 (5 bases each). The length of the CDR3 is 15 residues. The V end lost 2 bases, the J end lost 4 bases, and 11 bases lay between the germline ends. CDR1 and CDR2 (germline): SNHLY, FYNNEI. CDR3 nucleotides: TGTGCCAGCAGTGAAAGGACCGGGACCACCGGGGAGCTGTTTTTT. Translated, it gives CASSERTGTTGELFF.

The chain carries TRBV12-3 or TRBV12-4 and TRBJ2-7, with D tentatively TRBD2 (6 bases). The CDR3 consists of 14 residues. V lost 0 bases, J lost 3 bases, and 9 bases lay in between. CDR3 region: CASSLAREHYEQYF. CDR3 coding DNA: TGTGCCAGCAGTTTAGCGCGGGAACACTACGAGCAGTACTTC.

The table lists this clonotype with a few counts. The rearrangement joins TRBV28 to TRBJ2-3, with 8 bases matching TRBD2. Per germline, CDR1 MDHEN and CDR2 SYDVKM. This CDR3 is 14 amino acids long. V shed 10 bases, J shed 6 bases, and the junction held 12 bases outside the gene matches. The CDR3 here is CAIHKRELADTQYF. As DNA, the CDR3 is TGTGCCATCCACAAGCGGGAGTTGGCGGATACGCAGTATTTT.

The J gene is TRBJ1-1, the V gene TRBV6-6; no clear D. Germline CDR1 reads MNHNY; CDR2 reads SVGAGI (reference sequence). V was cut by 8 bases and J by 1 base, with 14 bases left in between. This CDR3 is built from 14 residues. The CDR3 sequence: CASFGKSPNTEAFF. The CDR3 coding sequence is TGTGCCAGCTTTGGGAAGAGCCCGAACACTGAAGCTTTCTTT.

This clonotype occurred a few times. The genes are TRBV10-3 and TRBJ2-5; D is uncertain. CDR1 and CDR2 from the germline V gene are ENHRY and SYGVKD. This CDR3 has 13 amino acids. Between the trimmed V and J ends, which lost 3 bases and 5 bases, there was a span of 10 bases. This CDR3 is CAISDRMEETQYF. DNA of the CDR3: TGTGCCATCAGTGATCGGATGGAGGAGACCCAGTACTTC.

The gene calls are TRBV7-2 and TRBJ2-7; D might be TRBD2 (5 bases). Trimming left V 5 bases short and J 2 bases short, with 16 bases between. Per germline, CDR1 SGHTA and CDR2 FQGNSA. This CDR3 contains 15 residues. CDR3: CASSEFTGYPYEQYF. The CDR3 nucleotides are TGTGCCAGCAGCGAGTTTACGGGGTACCCCTACGAGCAGTACTTC.

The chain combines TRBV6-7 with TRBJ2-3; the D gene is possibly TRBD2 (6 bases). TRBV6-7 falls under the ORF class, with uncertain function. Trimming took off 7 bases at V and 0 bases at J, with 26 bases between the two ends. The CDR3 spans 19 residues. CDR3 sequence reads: CASTPVLRGTHPSTDTQYF. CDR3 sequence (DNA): TGTGCCAGCACACCAGTCTTACGCGGGACCCACCCTAGCACAGATACGCAGTATTTT.

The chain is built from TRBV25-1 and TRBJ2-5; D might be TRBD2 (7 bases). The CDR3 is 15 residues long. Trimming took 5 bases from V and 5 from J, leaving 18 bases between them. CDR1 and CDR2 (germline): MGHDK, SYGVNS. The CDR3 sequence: CASSPQGSGRETQYF. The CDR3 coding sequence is TGTGCCAGCAGTCCCCAGGGGTCCGGGAGGGAGACCCAGTACTTC.

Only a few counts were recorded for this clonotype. CDR3 sequence: CSAVSVGYYGYTF. The CDR3 DNA follows: TGCAGTGCTGTCTCTGTGGGCTACTATGGCTACACCTTC. This chain connects TRBV20-1 to TRBJ1-2; D uncertain. The CDR3 spans 13 residues. Germline lookup yields CDR1 DFQATT and CDR2 SNEGSKA (reference sequence). Between the trimmed V and J ends, which lost 5 bases and 3 bases, there was a span of 13 bases.

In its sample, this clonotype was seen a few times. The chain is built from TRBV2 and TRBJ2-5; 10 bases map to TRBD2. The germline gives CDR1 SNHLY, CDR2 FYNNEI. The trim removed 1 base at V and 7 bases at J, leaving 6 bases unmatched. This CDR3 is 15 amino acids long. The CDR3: CASSEGSGGFGTQYF. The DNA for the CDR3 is TGTGCCAGCAGTGAAGGTAGCGGGGGGTTCGGGACCCAGTACTTC.

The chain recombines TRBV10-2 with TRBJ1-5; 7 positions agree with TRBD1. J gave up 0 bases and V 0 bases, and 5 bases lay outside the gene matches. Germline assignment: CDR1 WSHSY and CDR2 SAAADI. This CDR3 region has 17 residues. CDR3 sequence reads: CASSESRTGNSNQPQHF. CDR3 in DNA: TGCGCCAGCAGTGAGTCCCGGACAGGCAATAGCAATCAGCCCCAGCATTTT.

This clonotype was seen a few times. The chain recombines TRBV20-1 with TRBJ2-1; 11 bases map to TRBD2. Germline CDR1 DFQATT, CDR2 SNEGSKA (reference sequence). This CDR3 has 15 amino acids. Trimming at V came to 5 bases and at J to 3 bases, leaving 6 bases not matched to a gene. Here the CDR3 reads CSASQTSGIYNEQFF. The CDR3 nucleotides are TGCAGTGCTTCCCAGACTAGCGGGATCTACAATGAGCAGTTCTTC.

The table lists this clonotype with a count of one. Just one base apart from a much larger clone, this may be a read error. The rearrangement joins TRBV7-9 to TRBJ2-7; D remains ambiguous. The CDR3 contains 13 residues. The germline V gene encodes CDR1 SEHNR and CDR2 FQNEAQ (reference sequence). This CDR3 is CAISFFGQYEQYF. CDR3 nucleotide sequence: TGTGCCATCAGCTTTTTCGGCCAATACGAGCAGTACTTC.

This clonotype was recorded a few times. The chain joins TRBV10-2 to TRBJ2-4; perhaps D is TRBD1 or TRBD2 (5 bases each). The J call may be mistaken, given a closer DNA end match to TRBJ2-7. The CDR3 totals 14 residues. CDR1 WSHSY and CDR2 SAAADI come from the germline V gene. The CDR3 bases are TGCGCCAGCAGTGAGTCGAAATGGGGGAACGAGCAGTACTTC. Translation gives CASSESKWGNEQYF.

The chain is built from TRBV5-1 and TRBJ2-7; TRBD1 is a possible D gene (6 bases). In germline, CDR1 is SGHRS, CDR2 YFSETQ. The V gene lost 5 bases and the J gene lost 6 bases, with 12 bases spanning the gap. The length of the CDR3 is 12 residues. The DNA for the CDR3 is TGCGCCAGCAGACAGGGACCCGCCGAGCAGTACTTC. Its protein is CASRQGPAEQYF.

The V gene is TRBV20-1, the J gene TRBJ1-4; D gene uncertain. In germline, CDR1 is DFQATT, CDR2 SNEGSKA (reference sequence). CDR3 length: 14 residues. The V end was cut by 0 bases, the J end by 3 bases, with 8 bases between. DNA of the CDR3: TGCAGTGCTAGAGATCTGAGTTCTAATGAAAAACTGTTTTTT. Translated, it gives CSARDLSSNEKLFF.

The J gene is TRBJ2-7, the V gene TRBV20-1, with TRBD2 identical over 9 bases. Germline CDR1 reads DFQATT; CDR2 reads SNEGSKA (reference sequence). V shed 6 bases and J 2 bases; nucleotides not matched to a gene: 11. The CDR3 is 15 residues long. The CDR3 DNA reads TGCAGTGCAGAGGGTAGTTGGACTAGCGCCTACGAGCAGTACTTC. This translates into CSAEGSWTSAYEQYF.

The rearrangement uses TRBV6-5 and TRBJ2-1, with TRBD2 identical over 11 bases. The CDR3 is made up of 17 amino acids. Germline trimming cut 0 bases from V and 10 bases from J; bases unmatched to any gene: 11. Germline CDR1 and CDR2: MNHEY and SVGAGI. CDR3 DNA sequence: TGTGCCAGCAGTTACTCGATAGCGGCTAGCGGGAGGCAAGAGCAGTTCTTC. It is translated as CASSYSIAASGRQEQFF.

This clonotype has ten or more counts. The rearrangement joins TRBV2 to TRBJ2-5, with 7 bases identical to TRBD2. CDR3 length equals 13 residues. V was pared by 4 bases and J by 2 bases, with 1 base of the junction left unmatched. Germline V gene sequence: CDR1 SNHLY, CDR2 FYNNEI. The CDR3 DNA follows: TGTGCCAGCAGTGGGACTAGGCAAGAGACCCAGTACTTC. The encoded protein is CASSGTRQETQYF.

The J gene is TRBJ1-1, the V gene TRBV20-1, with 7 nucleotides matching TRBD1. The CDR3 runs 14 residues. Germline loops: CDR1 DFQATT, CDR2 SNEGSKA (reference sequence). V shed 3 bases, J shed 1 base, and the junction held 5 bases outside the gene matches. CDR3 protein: CSAREQGPNTEAFF. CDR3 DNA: TGCAGTGCTAGGGAACAGGGGCCGAACACTGAAGCTTTCTTT.